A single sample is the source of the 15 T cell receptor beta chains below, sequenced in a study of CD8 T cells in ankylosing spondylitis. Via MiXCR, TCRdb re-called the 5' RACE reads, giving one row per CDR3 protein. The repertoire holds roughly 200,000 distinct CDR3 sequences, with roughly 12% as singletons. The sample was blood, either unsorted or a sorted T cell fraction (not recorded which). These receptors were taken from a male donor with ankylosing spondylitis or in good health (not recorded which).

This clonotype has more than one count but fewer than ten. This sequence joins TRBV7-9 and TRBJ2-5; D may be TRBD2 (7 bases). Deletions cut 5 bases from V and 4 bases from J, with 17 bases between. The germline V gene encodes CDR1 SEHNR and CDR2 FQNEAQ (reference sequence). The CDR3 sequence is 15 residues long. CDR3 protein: CASSPRNGGPETQYF. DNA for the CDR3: TGTGCCAGCAGCCCCCGTAACGGGGGGCCAGAGACCCAGTACTTC.

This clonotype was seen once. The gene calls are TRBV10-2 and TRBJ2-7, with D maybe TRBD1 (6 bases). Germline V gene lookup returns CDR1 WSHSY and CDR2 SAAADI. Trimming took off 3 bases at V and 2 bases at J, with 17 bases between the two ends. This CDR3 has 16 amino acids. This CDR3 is CASSDGEGESPYEQYF. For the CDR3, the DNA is TGCGCCAGCAGTGACGGTGAGGGGGAAAGCCCCTACGAGCAGTACTTC.

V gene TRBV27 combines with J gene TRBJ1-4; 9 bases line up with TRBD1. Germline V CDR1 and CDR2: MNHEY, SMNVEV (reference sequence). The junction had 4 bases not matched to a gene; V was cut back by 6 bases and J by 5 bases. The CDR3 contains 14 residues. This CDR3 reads CASRHTGGNEKLFF. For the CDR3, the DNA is TGTGCCAGCAGGCATACAGGGGGCAATGAAAAACTGTTTTTT.

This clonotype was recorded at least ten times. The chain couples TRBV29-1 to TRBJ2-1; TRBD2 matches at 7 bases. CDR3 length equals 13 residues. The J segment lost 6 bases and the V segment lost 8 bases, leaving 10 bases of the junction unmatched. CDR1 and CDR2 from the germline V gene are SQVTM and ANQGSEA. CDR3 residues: CSIWGGVSNEQFF. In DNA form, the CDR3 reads TGCAGCATATGGGGGGGGGTATCCAATGAGCAGTTCTTC.

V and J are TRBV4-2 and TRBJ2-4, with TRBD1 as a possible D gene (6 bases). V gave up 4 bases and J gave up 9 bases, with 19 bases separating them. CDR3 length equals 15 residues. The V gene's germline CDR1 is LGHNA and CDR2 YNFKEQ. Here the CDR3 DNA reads TGTGCCAGCAGCCGAACAGGGATGGGTTTGACCATTCAGTACTTC. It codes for CASSRTGMGLTIQYF.

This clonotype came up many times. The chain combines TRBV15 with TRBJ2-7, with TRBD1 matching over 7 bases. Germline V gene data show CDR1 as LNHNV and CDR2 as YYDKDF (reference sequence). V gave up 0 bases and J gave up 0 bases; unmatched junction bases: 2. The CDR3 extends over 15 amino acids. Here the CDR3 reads CATSRDAGGSYEQYF. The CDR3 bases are TGTGCCACCAGCAGAGATGCAGGGGGCTCCTACGAGCAGTACTTC.

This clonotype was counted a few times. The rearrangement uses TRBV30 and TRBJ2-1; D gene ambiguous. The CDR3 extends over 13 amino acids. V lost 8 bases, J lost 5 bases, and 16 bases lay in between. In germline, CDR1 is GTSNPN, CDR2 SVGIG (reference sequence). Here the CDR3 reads CALADGVNNEQFF. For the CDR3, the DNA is TGTGCCCTGGCCGATGGAGTTAACAATGAGCAGTTCTTC.

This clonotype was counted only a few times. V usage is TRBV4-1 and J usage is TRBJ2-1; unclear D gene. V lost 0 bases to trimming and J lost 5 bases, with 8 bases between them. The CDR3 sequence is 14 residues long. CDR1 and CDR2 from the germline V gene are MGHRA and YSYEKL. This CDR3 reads CASSQEATNNEQFF. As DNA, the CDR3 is TGCGCCAGCAGCCAAGAAGCCACCAACAATGAGCAGTTCTTC.

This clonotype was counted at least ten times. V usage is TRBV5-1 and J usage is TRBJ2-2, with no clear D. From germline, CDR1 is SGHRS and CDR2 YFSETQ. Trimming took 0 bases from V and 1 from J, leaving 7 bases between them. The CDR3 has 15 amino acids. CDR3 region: CASSLGTVNTGELFF. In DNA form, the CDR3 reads TGCGCCAGCAGCTTGGGTACAGTGAACACCGGGGAGCTGTTTTTT.

The CDR3 region is CASSESELPNTEAFF. The CDR3 nucleotides are TGTGCCAGCAGTGAATCTGAACTCCCGAACACTGAAGCTTTCTTT. The gene calls are TRBV25-1 and TRBJ1-1; D remains ambiguous. Germline V gives CDR1 MGHDK, CDR2 SYGVNS. The CDR3 loop spans 15 amino acids. Between the trimmed V and J ends, which lost 1 base and 1 base, there was a span of 10 bases.

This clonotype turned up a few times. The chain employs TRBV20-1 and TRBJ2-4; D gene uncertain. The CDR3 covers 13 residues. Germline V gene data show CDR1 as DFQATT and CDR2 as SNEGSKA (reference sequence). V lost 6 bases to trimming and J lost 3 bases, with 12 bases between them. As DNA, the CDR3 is TGCAGTGCCTTATCCCGTAACAAAAACATTCAGTACTTC. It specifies CSALSRNKNIQYF.

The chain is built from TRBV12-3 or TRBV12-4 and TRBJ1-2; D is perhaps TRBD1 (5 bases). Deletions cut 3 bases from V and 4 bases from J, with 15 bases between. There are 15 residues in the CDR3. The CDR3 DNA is TGTGCCAGCAGTTTTACCGGGGGAGAAGTCTATGGCTACACCTTC. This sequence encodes CASSFTGGEVYGYTF.

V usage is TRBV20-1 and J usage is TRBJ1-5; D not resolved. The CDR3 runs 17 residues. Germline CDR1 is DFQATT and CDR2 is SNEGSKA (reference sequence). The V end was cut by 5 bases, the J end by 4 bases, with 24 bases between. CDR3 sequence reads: CSAEDSLLSGRNQPQHF. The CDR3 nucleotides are TGCAGTGCTGAGGACTCGCTTCTGTCCGGTCGTAATCAGCCCCAGCATTTT.

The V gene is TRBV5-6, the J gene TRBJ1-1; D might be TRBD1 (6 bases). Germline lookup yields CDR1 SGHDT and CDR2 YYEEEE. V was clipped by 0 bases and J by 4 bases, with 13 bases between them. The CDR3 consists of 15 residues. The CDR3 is CASSLGPGAGTEAFF. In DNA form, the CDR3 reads TGTGCCAGCAGCTTGGGGCCGGGGGCGGGCACTGAAGCTTTCTTT.

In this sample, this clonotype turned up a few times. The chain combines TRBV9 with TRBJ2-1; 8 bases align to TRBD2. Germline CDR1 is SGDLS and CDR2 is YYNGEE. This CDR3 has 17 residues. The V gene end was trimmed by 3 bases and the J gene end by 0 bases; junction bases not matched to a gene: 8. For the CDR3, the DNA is TGTGCCAGCAGCGATCGATCCGGGACTAGCTCCTACAATGAGCAGTTCTTC. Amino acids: CASSDRSGTSSYNEQFF. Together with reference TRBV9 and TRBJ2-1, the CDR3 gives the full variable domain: DSGVTQTPKHLITATGQRVTLRCSPRSGDLSVYWYQQSLDQGLQFLIQYYNGEERAKGNILERFSAQQFPDLHSELNLSSLELGDSALYFCASSDRSGTSSYNEQFFGPGTRLTVL.